One T cell receptor beta chain is described in this entry. This entry is derived from a study of T cell changes during pregnancy in multiple sclerosis. TCRdb's copy holds only in-frame clones and misses some; the assay was immunoSEQ multiplex PCR. The sample lists fewer than 85,000 clones, approximately 92% occurring once. V dropped 3 bases and J dropped 0 bases, with 21 bases sitting between them. CDR1 is MNHEY, CDR2 SMNVEV, per germline (reference sequence). This CDR3 comprises 19 residues. This TCR was recovered from a female donor with multiple sclerosis, enrolled in a pregnancy study. Sample: peripheral blood, taken in the second trimester of pregnancy. The chain employs TRBV27 and TRBJ2-1; the D gene is possibly TRBD2 (6 bases). The DNA of the CDR3 is TGTGCCAGCAGTTTTTCCCGCGCCGCGGGGACTCGCTCCTACAATGAGCAGTTCTTC. Its translation: CASSFSRAAGTRSYNEQFF.